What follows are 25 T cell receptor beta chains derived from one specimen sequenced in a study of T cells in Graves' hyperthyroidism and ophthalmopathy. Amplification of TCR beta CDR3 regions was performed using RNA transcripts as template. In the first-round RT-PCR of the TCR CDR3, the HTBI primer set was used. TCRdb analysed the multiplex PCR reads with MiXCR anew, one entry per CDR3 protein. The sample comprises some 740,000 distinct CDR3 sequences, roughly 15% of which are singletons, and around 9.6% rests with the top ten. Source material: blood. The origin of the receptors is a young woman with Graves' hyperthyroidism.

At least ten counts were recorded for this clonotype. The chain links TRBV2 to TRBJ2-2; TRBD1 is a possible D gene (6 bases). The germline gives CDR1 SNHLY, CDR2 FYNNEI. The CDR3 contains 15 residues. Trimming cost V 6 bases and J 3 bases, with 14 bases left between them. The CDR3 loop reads CASSKGTFDTGELFF. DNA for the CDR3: TGTGCCAGCAGCAAAGGGACATTTGACACCGGGGAGCTGTTTTTT.

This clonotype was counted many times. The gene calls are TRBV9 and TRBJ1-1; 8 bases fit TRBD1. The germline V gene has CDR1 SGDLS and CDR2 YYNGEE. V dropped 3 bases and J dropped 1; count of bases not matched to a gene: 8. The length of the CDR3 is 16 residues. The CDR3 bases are TGTGCCAGCAGCGAGGGGACAGGCGGACCGAACACTGAAGCTTTCTTT. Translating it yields CASSEGTGGPNTEAFF.

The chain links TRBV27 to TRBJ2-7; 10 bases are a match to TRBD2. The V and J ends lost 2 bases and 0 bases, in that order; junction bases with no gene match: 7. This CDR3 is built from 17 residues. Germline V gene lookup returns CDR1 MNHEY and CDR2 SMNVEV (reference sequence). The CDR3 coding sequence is TGTGCCAGCAGTTTAGGTTGGCCTAGCGGGAGCTCCTACGAGCAGTACTTC. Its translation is CASSLGWPSGSSYEQYF.

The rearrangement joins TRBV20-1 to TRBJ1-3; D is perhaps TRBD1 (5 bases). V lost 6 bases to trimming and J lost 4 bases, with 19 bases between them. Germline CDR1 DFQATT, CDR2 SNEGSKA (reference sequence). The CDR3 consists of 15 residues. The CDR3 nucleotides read TGCAGTGCGGGGGGGGAGTTAGGTATAGGAAACACCATATATTTT. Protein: CSAGGELGIGNTIYF.

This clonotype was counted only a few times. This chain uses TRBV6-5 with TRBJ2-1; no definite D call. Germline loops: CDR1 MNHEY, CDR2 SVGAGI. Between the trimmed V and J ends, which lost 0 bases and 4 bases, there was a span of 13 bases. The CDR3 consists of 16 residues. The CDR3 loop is CASSYSTLSKYNEQFF. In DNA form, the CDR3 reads TGTGCCAGCAGTTACTCGACGTTATCGAAATACAATGAGCAGTTCTTC.

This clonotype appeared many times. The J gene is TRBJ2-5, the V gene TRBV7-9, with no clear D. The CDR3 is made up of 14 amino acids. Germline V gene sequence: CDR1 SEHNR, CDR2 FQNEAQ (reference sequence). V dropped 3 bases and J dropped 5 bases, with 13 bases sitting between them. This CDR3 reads CASSFGLGSETQYF. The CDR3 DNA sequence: TGTGCCAGCAGCTTCGGGCTAGGGTCGGAGACCCAGTACTTC.

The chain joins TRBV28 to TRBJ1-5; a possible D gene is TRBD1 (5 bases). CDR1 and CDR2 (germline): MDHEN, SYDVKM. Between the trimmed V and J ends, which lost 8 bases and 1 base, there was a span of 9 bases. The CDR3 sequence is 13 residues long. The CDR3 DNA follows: TGTGCCAGCCTGGGGGAAAGCAATCAGCCCCAGCATTTT. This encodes CASLGESNQPQHF.

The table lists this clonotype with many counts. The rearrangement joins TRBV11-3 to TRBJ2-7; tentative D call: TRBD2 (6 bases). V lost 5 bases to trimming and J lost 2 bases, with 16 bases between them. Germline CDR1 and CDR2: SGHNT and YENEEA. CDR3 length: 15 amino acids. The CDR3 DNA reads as TGTGCCAGCAGCCCCTCACTAGCTTCTCCCTACGAGCAGTACTTC. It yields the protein CASSPSLASPYEQYF.

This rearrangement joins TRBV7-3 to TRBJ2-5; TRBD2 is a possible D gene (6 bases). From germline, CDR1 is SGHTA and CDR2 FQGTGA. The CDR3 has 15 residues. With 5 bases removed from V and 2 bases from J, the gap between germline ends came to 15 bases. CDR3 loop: CASSPKGGIQETQYF. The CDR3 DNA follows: TGTGCCAGCAGCCCAAAAGGCGGGATACAAGAGACCCAGTACTTC.

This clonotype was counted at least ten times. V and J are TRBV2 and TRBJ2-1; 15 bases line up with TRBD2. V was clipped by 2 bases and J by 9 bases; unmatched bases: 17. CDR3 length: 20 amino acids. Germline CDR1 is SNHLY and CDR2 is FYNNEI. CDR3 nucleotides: TGTGCCAGCAGTGAATGGGGGGTTACGGGACTAGCGGGAGGAAAGGGTGAGCAGTTCTTC. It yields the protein CASSEWGVTGLAGGKGEQFF.

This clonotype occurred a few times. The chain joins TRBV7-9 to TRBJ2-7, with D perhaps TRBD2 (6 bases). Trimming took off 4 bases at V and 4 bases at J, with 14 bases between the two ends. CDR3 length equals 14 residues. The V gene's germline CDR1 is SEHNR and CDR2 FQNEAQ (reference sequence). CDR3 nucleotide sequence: TGTGCCAGCAGCTCGGGGAGGCTGGGGTACGAGCAGTACTTC. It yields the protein CASSSGRLGYEQYF.

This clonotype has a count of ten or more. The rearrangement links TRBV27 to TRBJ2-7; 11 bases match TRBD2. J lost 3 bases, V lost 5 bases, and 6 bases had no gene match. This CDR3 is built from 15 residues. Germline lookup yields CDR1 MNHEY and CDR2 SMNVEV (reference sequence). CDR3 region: CASSITSGSNYEQYF. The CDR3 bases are TGTGCCAGCAGTATAACTAGCGGGAGTAACTACGAGCAGTACTTC.

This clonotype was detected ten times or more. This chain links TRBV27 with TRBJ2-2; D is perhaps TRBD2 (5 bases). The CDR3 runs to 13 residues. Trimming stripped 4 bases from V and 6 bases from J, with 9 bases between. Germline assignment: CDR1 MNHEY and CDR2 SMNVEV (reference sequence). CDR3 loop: CASSSSSAGELFF. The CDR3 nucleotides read TGTGCCAGCAGTTCCAGTAGCGCCGGGGAGCTGTTTTTT.

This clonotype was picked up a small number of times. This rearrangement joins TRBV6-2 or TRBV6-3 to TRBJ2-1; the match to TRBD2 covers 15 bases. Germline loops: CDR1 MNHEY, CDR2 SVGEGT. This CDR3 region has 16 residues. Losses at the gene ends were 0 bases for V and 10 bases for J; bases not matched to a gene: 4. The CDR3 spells CASSYSGTSGRREQFF. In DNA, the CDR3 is TGTGCCAGCAGTTACTCTGGGACTAGCGGGAGGAGGGAGCAGTTCTTC.

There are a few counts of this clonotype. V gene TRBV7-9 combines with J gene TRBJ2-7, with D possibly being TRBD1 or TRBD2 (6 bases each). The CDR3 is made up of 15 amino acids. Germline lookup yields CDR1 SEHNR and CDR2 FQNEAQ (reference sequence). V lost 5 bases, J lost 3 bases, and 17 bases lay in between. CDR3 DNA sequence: TGTGCCAGCAGCGCCCCCTACCGGGGGCTCTACGAGCAGTACTTC. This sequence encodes CASSAPYRGLYEQYF.

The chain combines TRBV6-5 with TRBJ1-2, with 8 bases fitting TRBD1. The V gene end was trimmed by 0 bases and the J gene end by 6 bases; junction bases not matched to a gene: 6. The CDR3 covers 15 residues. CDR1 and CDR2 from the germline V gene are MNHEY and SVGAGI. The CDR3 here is CASSYSPDRGNGYTF. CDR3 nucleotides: TGTGCCAGCAGTTACTCACCCGACAGGGGTAATGGCTACACCTTC.

CDR3 sequence: CAWTIGTANSPLHF. In nucleotides, the CDR3 is TGTGCCTGGACCATCGGGACAGCAAATTCACCCCTCCACTTT. This chain uses TRBV30 with TRBJ1-6; 7 bases align to TRBD1. V trimming: 4 bases; J trimming: 7 bases; junction bases outside the gene matches: 7. Germline loops: CDR1 GTSNPN, CDR2 SVGIG (reference sequence). The CDR3 totals 14 residues.

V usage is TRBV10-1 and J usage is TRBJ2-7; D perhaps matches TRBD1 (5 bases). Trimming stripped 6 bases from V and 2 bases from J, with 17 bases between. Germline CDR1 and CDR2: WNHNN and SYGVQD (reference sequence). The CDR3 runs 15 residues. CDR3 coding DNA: TGCGCCAGCAGCGCTGGATCGGGCAGGGCCTACGAGCAGTACTTC. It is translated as CASSAGSGRAYEQYF.

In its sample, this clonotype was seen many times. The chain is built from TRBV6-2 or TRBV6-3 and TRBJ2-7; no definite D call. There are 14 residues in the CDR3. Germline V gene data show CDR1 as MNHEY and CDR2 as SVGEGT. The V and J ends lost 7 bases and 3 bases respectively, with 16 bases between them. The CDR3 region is CASNWYGSVYEQYF. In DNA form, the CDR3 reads TGTGCCAGCAATTGGTACGGTTCAGTCTACGAGCAGTACTTC.

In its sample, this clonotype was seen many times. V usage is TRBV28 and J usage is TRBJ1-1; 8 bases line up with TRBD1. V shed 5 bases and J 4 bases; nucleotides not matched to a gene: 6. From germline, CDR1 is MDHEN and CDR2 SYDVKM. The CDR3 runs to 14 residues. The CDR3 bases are TGTGCCAGCAGTGCCCACAGGGGGGGCACTGAAGCTTTCTTT. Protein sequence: CASSAHRGGTEAFF.

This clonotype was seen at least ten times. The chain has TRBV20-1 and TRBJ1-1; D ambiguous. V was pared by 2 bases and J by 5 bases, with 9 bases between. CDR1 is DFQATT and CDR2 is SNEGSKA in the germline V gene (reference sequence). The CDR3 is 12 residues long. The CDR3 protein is CSARQDETEAFF. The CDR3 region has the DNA TGCAGTGCTAGACAGGACGAAACTGAAGCTTTCTTT.

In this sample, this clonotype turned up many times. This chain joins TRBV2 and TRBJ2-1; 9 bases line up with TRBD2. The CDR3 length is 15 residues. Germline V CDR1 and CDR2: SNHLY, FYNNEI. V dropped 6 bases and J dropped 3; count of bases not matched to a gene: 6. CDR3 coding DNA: TGTGCCAGCAGCGGACTAGCGTCTAACTACAATGAGCAGTTCTTC. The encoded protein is CASSGLASNYNEQFF.

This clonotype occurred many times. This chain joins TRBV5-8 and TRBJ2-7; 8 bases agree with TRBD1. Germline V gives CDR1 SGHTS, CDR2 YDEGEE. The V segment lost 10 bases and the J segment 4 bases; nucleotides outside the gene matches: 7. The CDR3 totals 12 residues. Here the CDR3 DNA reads TGTGCCGTCCATGACAGGGGATACGAGCAGTACTTC. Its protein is CAVHDRGYEQYF.

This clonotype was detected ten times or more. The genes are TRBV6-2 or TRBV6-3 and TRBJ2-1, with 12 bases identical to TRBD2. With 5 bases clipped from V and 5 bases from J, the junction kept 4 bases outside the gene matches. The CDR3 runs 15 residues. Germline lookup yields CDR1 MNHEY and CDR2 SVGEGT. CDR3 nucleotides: TGTGCCAGCAGTGCTAGCGGGAGGGCGAACAATGAGCAGTTCTTC. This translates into CASSASGRANNEQFF.

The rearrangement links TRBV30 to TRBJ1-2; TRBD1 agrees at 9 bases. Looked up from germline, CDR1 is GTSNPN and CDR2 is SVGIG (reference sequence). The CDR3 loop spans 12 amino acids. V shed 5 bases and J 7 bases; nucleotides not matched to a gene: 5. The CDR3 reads CAWGTGLGGYTF. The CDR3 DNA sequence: TGTGCCTGGGGGACAGGGTTAGGTGGCTACACCTTC.